One sample yielded the 3 T cell receptor beta chains listed below, sequenced in a study of cytomegalovirus exposure and HLA in healthy donors. It was with 60 Vbeta and 13 Jbeta primers that the PCR ran. The data were produced by immunoSEQ multiplex PCR, yet TCRdb's version contains in-frame clones alone and is incomplete. The sample carries 100,000 to 150,000 clones, 60% to 80% recorded once. Sequencing input: PBMCs. Receptors were obtained from a woman in her sixties in good health and CMV-seronegative.

The V gene is TRBV10-3, the J gene TRBJ2-1; weak D call: TRBD2 (6 bases). The CDR3 spans 14 residues. From germline, CDR1 is ENHRY and CDR2 SYGVKD. With 9 bases removed from V and 2 bases from J, the gap between germline ends came to 14 bases. The CDR3 nucleotides read TGTGCCATTAACGCGGGGCCCCCCTACAATGAGCAGTTCTTC. The encoded protein is CAINAGPPYNEQFF.

This chain joins TRBV11-3 and TRBJ2-5; TRBD2 aligns across 13 bases. The germline gives CDR1 SGHNT, CDR2 YENEEA. There are 18 residues in the CDR3. Trimming took 5 bases from V and 4 from J; bases not matched to a gene: 13. CDR3 in amino acids: CASSLTSLAGGHAETQYF. The CDR3 bases are TGTGCCAGCAGCCTAACGTCACTAGCGGGGGGGCACGCAGAGACCCAGTACTTC.

This chain joins TRBV28 and TRBJ2-1, with 7 bases fitting TRBD1. Germline CDR1 MDHEN, CDR2 SYDVKM. Trimming cost V 6 bases and J 1 base; bases outside gene matches: 12. The CDR3 is 17 residues long. For the CDR3, the DNA is TGTGCCAGCAGCCCCCTCGAGGGCAGGGGGTCCTACAATGAGCAGTTCTTC. Translating gives CASSPLEGRGSYNEQFF.